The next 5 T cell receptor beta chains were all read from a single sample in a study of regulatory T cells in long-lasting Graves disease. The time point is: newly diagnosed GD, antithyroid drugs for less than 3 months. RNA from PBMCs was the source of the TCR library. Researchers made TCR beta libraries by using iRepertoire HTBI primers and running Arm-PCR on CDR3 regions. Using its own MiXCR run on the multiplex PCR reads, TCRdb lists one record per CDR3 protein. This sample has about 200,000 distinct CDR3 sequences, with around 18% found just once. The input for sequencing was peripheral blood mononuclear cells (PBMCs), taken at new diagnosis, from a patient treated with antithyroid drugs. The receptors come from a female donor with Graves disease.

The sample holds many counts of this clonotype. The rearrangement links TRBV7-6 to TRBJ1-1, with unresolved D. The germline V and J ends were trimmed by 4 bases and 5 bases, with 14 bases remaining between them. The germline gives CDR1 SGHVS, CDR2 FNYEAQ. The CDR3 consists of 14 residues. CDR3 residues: CASSSKAGGTEAFF. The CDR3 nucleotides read TGTGCCAGCAGCTCGAAGGCCGGTGGTACTGAAGCTTTCTTT.

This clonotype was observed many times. DNA for the CDR3: TGTGCCAGCAAAGGGAGTCACAGGACTAGCGGAATCCAAGAGACCCAGTACTTC. The encoded protein is CASKGSHRTSGIQETQYF. The chain recombines TRBV28 with TRBJ2-5; 10 bases align to TRBD2. There are 18 residues in the CDR3. CDR1 is MDHEN, CDR2 SYDVKM, per germline. V was pared by 7 bases and J by 1 base, with 15 bases of the junction left unmatched.

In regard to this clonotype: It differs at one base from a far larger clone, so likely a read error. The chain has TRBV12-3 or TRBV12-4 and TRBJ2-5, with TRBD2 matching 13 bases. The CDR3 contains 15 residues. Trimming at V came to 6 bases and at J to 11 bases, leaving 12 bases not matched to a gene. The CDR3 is CASSPTSGRLDEQYF. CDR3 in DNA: TGTGCCAGCAGCCCGACTAGCGGGAGGTTGGATGAGCAGTACTTC.

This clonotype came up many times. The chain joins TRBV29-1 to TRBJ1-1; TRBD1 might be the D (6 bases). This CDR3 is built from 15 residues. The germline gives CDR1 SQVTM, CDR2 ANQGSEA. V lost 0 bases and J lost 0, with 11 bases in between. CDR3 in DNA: TGCAGCGTTGAAGACAGGGGCGTTTTGAACACTGAAGCTTTCTTT. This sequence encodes CSVEDRGVLNTEAFF.

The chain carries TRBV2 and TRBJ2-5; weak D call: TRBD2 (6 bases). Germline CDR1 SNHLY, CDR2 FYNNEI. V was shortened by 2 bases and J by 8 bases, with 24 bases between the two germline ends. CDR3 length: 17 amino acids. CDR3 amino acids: CASSEFTRGLSAVTQYF. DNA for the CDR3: TGTGCCAGCAGTGAATTCACGCGGGGACTGTCAGCGGTCACCCAGTACTTC.